This entry lists 26 T cell receptor beta chains sequenced from one sample in a study of blood T cells in healthy people across ages (dated by TCRdb to the mid-2010s). Library construction relied on 5' RACE. The sequencer listed for this sample is Illumina HiSeq 2500. The second PCR ran for roughly 7 to 11 cycles and used a J-beta primer mix along with a sample-barcoded 5' primer. The raw public data were reprocessed by TCRdb itself: fastp quality trimming at Q25, MiXCR clonotype calling, in-frame beta chains only. Merged by CDR3 protein, the rows form single entries marked with the most common genes and DNA. The sample profile shows around 850,000 distinct CDR3 sequences; about 34% of them were found once. About an eighth of the sample comes from the top ten. Sequencing was done on a sample of blood. All receptors derive from a man between 18 and 35 years old in good health.

This clonotype has only a few counts. This rearrangement joins TRBV7-2 to TRBJ1-6; D unclear. Between the trimmed V and J ends, which lost 1 base and 7 bases, there was a span of 8 bases. Per germline, CDR1 SGHTA and CDR2 FQGNSA. CDR3 length: 14 residues. The CDR3 DNA follows: TGTGCCAGCAGCTTAGACGGGCCGAATTCACCCCTCCACTTT. Translated: CASSLDGPNSPLHF.

In this sample, this clonotype turned up a few times. CDR3 nucleotide sequence: TGTGCCAGCAGCCCTCCGTCGGGGGAAGACACCTTC. This encodes CASSPPSGEDTF. The chain uses TRBV7-9 and TRBJ1-2; D might be TRBD1 (5 bases). The CDR3 consists of 12 residues. Trimming shortened V by 5 bases and J by 12 bases, and 16 bases separated the two germline ends. Germline CDR1 and CDR2: SEHNR and FQNEAQ (reference sequence).

This clonotype has ten or more counts. The rearrangement links TRBV5-1 to TRBJ2-5; no definite D call. The V gene lost 0 bases and the J gene lost 4 bases, with 10 bases spanning the gap. The CDR3 runs to 14 residues. Looked up from germline, CDR1 is SGHRS and CDR2 is YFSETQ. The CDR3 region is CASSLESVRETQYF. CDR3 bases: TGCGCCAGCAGCTTGGAGTCAGTTCGAGAGACCCAGTACTTC.

As to this clonotype: An end of the junction differs from the germline gene, which may be a read error. This rearrangement joins TRBV25-1 to TRBJ2-7; D might be TRBD1 or TRBD2, each matching 6 bases. The J call is in doubt because the DNA end fits TRBJ2-5 better. The CDR3 loop spans 14 amino acids. The germline gives CDR1 MGHDK, CDR2 SYGVNS. CDR3 loop: CVSSDTGAQETQYF. DNA of the CDR3: TGTGTCAGCAGTGATACGGGGGCGCAGGAGACCCAGTACTTC.

The rearrangement joins TRBV12-3 or TRBV12-4 to TRBJ2-2, with unresolved D. Trimming left V 3 bases short and J 3 bases short, with 8 bases between. This CDR3 comprises 14 residues. DNA of the CDR3: TGTGCCAGCAGTTTTGCATTGTACACCGGGGAGCTGTTTTTT. Translating it yields CASSFALYTGELFF.

Notes on this clonotype: An end of the junction differs from the germline gene, which may be a read error. The chain links TRBV6-2 or TRBV6-3 to TRBJ2-1; 7 bases are shared with TRBD1. There are 17 residues in the CDR3. CDR1 and CDR2 (germline): MNHEY, SVGEGT. The CDR3 sequence is CASSYSGQDPYYDEQFF. The CDR3 DNA is TGTGCCAGCAGTTACTCAGGACAGGACCCTTACTACGATGAGCAGTTCTTC.

Worth noting for this clonotype: A read error may explain this, as a much larger clone is one base away. This CDR3 is CAISEAKGASGYTF. Written as DNA, the CDR3 is TGTGCCATCAGTGAGGCGAAGGGGGCAAGTGGCTACACCTTC. The chain has TRBV10-3 and TRBJ1-2; the match to TRBD1 covers 7 bases. The CDR3 is 14 amino acids. V was pared by 2 bases and J by 7 bases, with 7 bases of the junction left unmatched. Looked up from germline, CDR1 is ENHRY and CDR2 is SYGVKD.

V usage is TRBV7-9 and J usage is TRBJ2-1; weak D call: TRBD2 (6 bases). From germline, CDR1 is SEHNR and CDR2 FQNEAQ (reference sequence). The CDR3 consists of 16 residues. V dropped 6 bases and J dropped 6 bases, with 21 bases sitting between them. For the CDR3, the DNA is TGTGCCAGCAGGCGTGTCGGGACTGTCGCCTCCAATGAGCAGTTCTTC. Protein: CASRRVGTVASNEQFF. The variable domain in full, with the rest retrieved from reference TRBV7-9 and TRBJ2-1, is DTGVSQNPRHKITKRGQNVTFRCDPISEHNRLYWYRQTLGQGPEFLTYFQNEAQLEKSRLLSDRFSAERPKGSFSTLEIQRTEQGDSAMYLCASRRVGTVASNEQFFGPGTRLTVL.

This clonotype was picked up many times. The CDR3 DNA follows: TGTGCCATCAGTGAGTCGCCGGGGAGCTATGGCTACACCTTC. Translating it yields CAISESPGSYGYTF. The chain couples TRBV10-3 to TRBJ1-2; D not resolved. From germline, CDR1 is ENHRY and CDR2 SYGVKD. V was pared by 0 bases and J by 4 bases, with 9 bases between. The CDR3 has 14 amino acids.

Comments on this clonotype: Germline is not matched at one junction end, which may reflect a read error. V is TRBV5-1 and J is TRBJ2-4, with D hard to call. The CDR3 contains 15 residues. From germline, CDR1 is SGHRS and CDR2 YFSETQ. The CDR3 protein is CARSLGQTENNEQYF. The CDR3 nucleotides read TGCGCCAGGAGCTTGGGCCAAACAGAAAACAATGAGCAGTACTTC. The full variable domain, rest sourced from reference TRBV5-1 and TRBJ2-4, is KAGVTQTPRYLIKTRGQQVTLSCSPISGHRSVSWYQQTPGQGLQFLFEYFSETQRNKGNFPGRFSGRQFSNSRSEMNVSTLELGDSALYLCARSLGQTENNEQYFGAGTRLSVL.

The chain joins TRBV20-1 to TRBJ2-5; D assignment may be TRBD1 or TRBD2 (6 bases each). V was cut by 3 bases and J by 4 bases, with 15 bases left in between. Germline assignment: CDR1 DFQATT and CDR2 SNEGSKA (reference sequence). The CDR3 is 14 residues long. For the CDR3, the DNA is TGCAGTGCTAGCCTGACAGGAGGGCGAGAGACCCAGTACTTC. It specifies CSASLTGGRETQYF.

The chain has TRBV12-3 or TRBV12-4 and TRBJ2-2; perhaps D is TRBD1 or TRBD2 (6 bases each). This CDR3 comprises 15 residues. The germline V and J ends were trimmed by 2 bases and 7 bases, with 14 bases remaining between them. CDR3 region: CASSLRGDGNGELFF. CDR3 DNA sequence: TGTGCCAGCAGTTTAAGGGGGGACGGGAACGGGGAGCTGTTTTTT.

J is TRBJ2-7 and V is TRBV27; 10 bases are a match to TRBD1. The J call is uncertain, as TRBJ2-5 better fits the DNA end. The CDR3 totals 15 residues. CDR1 is MNHEY and CDR2 is SMNVEV in the germline V gene (reference sequence). The CDR3 loop is CASSLSRTGGETQYF. CDR3 coding DNA: TGTGCCAGCAGTTTATCTAGGACAGGGGGGGAGACCCAGTACTTC.

The sample holds a few counts of this clonotype. The chain employs TRBV4-3 and TRBJ1-6, with 10 bases fitting TRBD1. This CDR3 comprises 16 residues. J gave up 9 bases and V 2 bases, and 7 bases lay outside the gene matches. Germline CDR1 and CDR2: LGHNA and YSLEER. The CDR3 here is CASSQSGGQGSSPLHF. DNA for the CDR3: TGCGCCAGCAGCCAATCAGGGGGACAGGGGAGTTCACCCCTCCACTTT.

The rearrangement uses TRBV10-3 and TRBJ2-3; TRBD1 agrees at 9 bases. The CDR3 is made up of 14 amino acids. J lost 0 bases, V lost 8 bases, and 3 bases had no gene match. The germline V gene has CDR1 ENHRY and CDR2 SYGVKD. CDR3 region: CAIWTGASTDTQYF. The CDR3 DNA sequence: TGTGCCATCTGGACAGGGGCTAGCACAGATACGCAGTATTTT.

This clonotype appeared a few times. The chain recombines TRBV10-3 with TRBJ2-3; D gene unclear. Germline V gives CDR1 ENHRY, CDR2 SYGVKD. V lost 0 bases, J lost 2 bases, and 6 bases lay in between. The CDR3 is made up of 14 amino acids. In DNA form, the CDR3 reads TGTGCCATCAGTGAGTCGGGGTACACAGATACGCAGTATTTT. Translation: CAISESGYTDTQYF.

The chain recombines TRBV6-6 with TRBJ1-6, with unresolved D. V was shortened by 1 base and J by 10 bases, with 14 bases between the two germline ends. The CDR3 is made up of 15 amino acids. From germline, CDR1 is MNHNY and CDR2 SVGAGI (reference sequence). The CDR3 sequence is CASSYFEEVRSPLHF. In DNA form, the CDR3 reads TGTGCCAGCAGTTACTTTGAGGAGGTTCGCTCACCCCTCCACTTT.

The chain uses TRBV2 and TRBJ2-1; D perhaps matches TRBD2 (6 bases). From germline, CDR1 is SNHLY and CDR2 FYNNEI. There are 13 residues in the CDR3. Trimming cost V 8 bases and J 7 bases, with 15 bases left between them. CDR3 amino acids: CASVLARRNEQFF. In DNA, the CDR3 is TGTGCCAGCGTCCTAGCGAGGAGGAATGAGCAGTTCTTC. Full variable domain (outside the CDR3, taken from reference TRBV2 and TRBJ2-1): EPEVTQTPSHQVTQMGQEVILRCVPISNHLYFYWYRQILGQKVEFLVSFYNNEISEKSEIFDDQFSVERPDGSNFTLKIRSTKLEDSAMYFCASVLARRNEQFFGPGTRLTVL.

The CDR3 DNA reads TGTGCCAGCAACTTAGCAGGGGGAGAGACCCAGTACTTC. It specifies CASNLAGGETQYF. The chain carries TRBV12-3 or TRBV12-4 and TRBJ2-7, with 7 positions matching TRBD1. The last part of the DNA fits TRBJ2-5 better; the J call may be wrong. The CDR3 runs 13 residues.

This clonotype is judged medium-sized. V is TRBV12-3 or TRBV12-4 and J is TRBJ2-5; D unclear. The CDR3 consists of 14 residues. Trimming took off 5 bases at V and 2 bases at J, with 12 bases between the two ends. CDR3 amino acids: CASSPSAAQETQYF. The CDR3 DNA sequence: TGTGCCAGCAGTCCGAGCGCAGCTCAAGAGACCCAGTACTTC.

There are a few counts of this clonotype. The chain uses TRBV5-1 and TRBJ2-5; the D gene could be TRBD1 or TRBD2 (5 bases each). Trimming pared 4 bases from V and 2 bases from J, leaving 15 bases between. Germline V gene lookup returns CDR1 SGHRS and CDR2 YFSETQ. The CDR3 loop spans 15 amino acids. CDR3 in amino acids: CASSVLQEAQETQYF. CDR3 bases: TGCGCCAGCAGCGTTCTACAGGAGGCGCAAGAGACCCAGTACTTC. The full variable domain, completed using reference TRBV5-1 and TRBJ2-5, is KAGVTQTPRYLIKTRGQQVTLSCSPISGHRSVSWYQQTPGQGLQFLFEYFSETQRNKGNFPGRFSGRQFSNSRSEMNVSTLELGDSALYLCASSVLQEAQETQYFGPGTRLLVL.

At least ten counts were recorded for this clonotype. The V and J genes are TRBV4-3 and TRBJ2-5; D could derive from TRBD1 or TRBD2 (5 bases each). The V gene lost 0 bases and the J gene lost 5 bases, with 22 bases spanning the gap. Germline assignment: CDR1 LGHNA and CDR2 YSLEER. The CDR3 has 18 amino acids. The CDR3 reads CASSQDFRGSRNSETQYF. The CDR3 nucleotides read TGCGCCAGCAGCCAAGATTTTCGGGGCAGCCGTAATTCCGAGACCCAGTACTTC.

This clonotype was picked up a small number of times. The chain links TRBV6-2 or TRBV6-3 to TRBJ2-1; the D gene could be TRBD1 or TRBD2 (6 bases each). V was clipped by 7 bases and J by 3 bases, with 16 bases between them. In germline, CDR1 is MNHEY, CDR2 SVGEGT. There are 15 residues in the CDR3. This CDR3 is CASTPAQGGYNEQFF. The CDR3 DNA reads as TGTGCCAGCACCCCGGCACAGGGAGGCTACAATGAGCAGTTCTTC.

This clonotype was seen once. The chain joins TRBV11-2 to TRBJ2-3, with D possibly matching TRBD2 (5 bases). This CDR3 has 17 residues. Per the germline V gene, CDR1 is SGHAT and CDR2 is FQNNGV. With 1 base removed from V and 0 bases from J, the gap between germline ends came to 14 bases. CDR3 sequence reads: CASSLGSTGSSTDTQYF. In nucleotides, the CDR3 is TGTGCCAGCAGCTTAGGGTCGACGGGGAGTAGCACAGATACGCAGTATTTT. The full variable domain, with the rest looked up from reference TRBV11-2 and TRBJ2-3, is EAGVAQSPRYKIIEKRQSVAFWCNPISGHATLYWYQQILGQGPKLLIQFQNNGVVDDSQLPKDRFSAERLKGVDSTLKIQPAKLEDSAVYLCASSLGSTGSSTDTQYFGPGTRLTVL.

V is TRBV4-3 and J is TRBJ2-3, with TRBD2 as a possible D gene (6 bases). Trimming left V 1 base short and J 1 base short, with 12 bases between. The germline gives CDR1 LGHNA, CDR2 YSLEER. This CDR3 has 16 residues. In DNA form, the CDR3 reads TGCGCCAGCAGCCAAGGACCTAGCGACCGCACAGATACGCAGTATTTT. Amino acids: CASSQGPSDRTDTQYF.

This clonotype has a handful of counts. The V call is TRBV28, the J call TRBJ1-2; D gene uncertain. V was shortened by 2 bases and J by 4 bases, with 8 bases between the two germline ends. In germline, CDR1 is MDHEN, CDR2 SYDVKM. The CDR3 is made up of 13 amino acids. CDR3 region: CASSLIERYGYTF. In nucleotides, the CDR3 is TGTGCCAGCAGTTTAATTGAGCGCTATGGCTACACCTTC.